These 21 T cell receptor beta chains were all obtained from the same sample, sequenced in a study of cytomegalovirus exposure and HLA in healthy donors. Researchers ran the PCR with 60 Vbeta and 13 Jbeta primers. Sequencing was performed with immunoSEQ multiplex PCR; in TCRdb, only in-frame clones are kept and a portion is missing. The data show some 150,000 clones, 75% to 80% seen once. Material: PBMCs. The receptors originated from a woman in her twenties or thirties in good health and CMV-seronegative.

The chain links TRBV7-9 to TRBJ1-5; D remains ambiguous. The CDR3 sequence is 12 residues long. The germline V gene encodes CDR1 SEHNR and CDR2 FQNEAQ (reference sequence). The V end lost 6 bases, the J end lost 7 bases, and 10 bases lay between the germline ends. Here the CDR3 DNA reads TGTGCCAGCAGTGTCGAGAAACAGCCCCAGCATTTT. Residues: CASSVEKQPQHF.

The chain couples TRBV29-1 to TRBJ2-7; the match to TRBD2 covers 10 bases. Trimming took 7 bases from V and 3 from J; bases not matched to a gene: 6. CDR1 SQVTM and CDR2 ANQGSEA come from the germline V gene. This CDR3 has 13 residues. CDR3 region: CSAASSGGYEQYF. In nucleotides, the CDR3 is TGCAGCGCCGCGTCTAGCGGGGGCTACGAGCAGTACTTC.

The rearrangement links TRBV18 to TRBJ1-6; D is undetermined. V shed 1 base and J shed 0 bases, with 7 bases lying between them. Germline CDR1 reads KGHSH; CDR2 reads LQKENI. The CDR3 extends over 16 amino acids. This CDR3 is CASSPRAPSYNSPLHF. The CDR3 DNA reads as TGTGCCAGCTCACCACGCGCACCCTCCTATAATTCACCCCTCCACTTT.

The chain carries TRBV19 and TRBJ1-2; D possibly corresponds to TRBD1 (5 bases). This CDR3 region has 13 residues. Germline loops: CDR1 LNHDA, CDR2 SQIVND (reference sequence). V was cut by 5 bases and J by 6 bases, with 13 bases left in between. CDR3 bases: TGTGCCAGTAGTCTTCCAGGGTCTGATGGCTACACCTTC. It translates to CASSLPGSDGYTF.

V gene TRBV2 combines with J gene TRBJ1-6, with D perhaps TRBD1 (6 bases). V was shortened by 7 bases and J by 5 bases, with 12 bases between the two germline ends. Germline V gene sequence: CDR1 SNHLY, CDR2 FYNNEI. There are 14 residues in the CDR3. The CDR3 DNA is TGTGCCAGCACCTACTACAGGGATAATTCACCCCTCCACTTT. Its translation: CASTYYRDNSPLHF.

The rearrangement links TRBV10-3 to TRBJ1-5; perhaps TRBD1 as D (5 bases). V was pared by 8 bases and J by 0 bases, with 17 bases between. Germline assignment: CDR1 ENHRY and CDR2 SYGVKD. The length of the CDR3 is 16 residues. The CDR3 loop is CAIGGGFQSSNQPQHF. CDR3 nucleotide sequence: TGTGCCATCGGGGGGGGGTTTCAGTCTAGCAATCAGCCCCAGCATTTT.

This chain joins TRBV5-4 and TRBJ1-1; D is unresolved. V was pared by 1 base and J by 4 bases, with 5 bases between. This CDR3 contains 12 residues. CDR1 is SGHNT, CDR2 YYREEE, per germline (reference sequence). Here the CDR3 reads CASSLTGTEAFF. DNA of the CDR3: TGTGCCAGCAGCTTGACTGGCACTGAAGCTTTCTTT.

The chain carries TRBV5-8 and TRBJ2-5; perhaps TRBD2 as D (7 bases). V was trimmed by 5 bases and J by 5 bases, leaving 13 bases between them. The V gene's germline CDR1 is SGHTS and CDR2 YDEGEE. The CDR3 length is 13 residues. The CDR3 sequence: CASRHRGGETQYF. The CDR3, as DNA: TGTGCCAGCAGGCATAGGGGGGGGGAGACCCAGTACTTC.

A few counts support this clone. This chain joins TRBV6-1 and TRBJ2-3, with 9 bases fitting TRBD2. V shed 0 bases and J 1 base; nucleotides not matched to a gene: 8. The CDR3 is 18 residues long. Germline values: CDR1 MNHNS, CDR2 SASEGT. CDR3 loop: CASSEAGGSGGGTDTQYF. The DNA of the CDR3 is TGTGCCAGCAGTGAAGCAGGAGGTAGCGGGGGTGGCACAGATACGCAGTATTTT.

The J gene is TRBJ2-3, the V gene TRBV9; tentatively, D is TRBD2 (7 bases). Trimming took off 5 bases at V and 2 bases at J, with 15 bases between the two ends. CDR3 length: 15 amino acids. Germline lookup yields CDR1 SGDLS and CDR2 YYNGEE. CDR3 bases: TGTGCCAGCAGAGAGGGGGGGGGTCCCACAGATACGCAGTATTTT. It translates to CASREGGGPTDTQYF.

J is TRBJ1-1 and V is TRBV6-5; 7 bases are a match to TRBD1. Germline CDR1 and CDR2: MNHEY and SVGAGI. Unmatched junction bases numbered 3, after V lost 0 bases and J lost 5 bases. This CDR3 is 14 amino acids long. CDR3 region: CASSYSGGWTEAFF. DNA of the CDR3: TGTGCCAGCAGTTACTCAGGGGGCTGGACTGAAGCTTTCTTT.

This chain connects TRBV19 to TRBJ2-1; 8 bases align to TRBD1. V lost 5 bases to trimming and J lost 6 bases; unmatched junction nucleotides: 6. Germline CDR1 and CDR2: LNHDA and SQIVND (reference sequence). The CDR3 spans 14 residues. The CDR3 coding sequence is TGTGCCAGTAGTTGGGCAGGGGGCGTCAATGAGCAGTTCTTC. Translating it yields CASSWAGGVNEQFF.

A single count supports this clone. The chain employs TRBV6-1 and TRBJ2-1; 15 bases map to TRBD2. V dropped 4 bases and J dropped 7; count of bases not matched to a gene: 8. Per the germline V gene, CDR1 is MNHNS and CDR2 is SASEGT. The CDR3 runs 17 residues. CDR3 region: CASSADGTSGGQNEQFF. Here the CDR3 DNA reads TGTGCCAGCAGTGCAGACGGGACTAGCGGGGGGCAGAATGAGCAGTTCTTC.

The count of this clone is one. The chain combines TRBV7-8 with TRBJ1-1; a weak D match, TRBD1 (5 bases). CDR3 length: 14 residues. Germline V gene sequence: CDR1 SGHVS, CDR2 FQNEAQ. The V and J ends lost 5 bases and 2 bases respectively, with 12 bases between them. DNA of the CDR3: TGTGCCAGCAGCCTTAGGGACTACAACACTGAAGCTTTCTTT. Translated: CASSLRDYNTEAFF.

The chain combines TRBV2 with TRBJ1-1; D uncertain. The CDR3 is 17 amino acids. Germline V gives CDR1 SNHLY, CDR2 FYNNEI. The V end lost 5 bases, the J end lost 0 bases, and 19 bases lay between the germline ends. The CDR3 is CASSSQTISSMNTEAFF. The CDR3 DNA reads TGTGCCAGCAGTTCCCAGACCATCAGTAGCATGAACACTGAAGCTTTCTTT.

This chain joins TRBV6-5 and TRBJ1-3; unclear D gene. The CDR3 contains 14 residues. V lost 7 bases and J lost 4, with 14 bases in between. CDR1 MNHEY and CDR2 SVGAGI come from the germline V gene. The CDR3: CASNEGGSGNTIYF. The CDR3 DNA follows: TGTGCCAGCAACGAAGGAGGGTCCGGAAACACCATATATTTT.

The DNA of the CDR3 is TGCAGCGTTGTGGCAGATAACACTGAAGCTTTCTTT. Residues: CSVVADNTEAFF. The chain joins TRBV29-1 to TRBJ1-1; no reliable D call. V was pared by 4 bases and J by 2 bases, with 8 bases between. This CDR3 is built from 12 residues. CDR1 is SQVTM and CDR2 is ANQGSEA in the germline V gene.

The CDR3 region has the DNA TGTGCCAGCAGTCCAGGGCTGGGCGGGGAGCTGTTTTTT. Translated, it gives CASSPGLGGELFF. The rearrangement links TRBV6-5 to TRBJ2-2; the D gene is possibly TRBD1 (5 bases). Trimming left V 5 bases short and J 7 bases short, with 11 bases between. This CDR3 comprises 13 residues. Germline V gene sequence: CDR1 MNHEY, CDR2 SVGAGI.

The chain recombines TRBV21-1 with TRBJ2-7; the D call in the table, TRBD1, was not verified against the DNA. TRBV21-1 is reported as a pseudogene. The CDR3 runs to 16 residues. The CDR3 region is CASSPPGQGSSYEQYF. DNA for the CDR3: TGTGCCAGCAGCCCTCCGGGACAGGGAAGCTCCTACGAGCAGTACTTC.

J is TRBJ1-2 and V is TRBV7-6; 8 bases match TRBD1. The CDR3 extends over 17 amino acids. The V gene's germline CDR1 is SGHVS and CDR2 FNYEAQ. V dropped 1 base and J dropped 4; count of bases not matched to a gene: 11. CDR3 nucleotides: TGTGCCAGCAGCTTAGGGGGACAGGCGGGTTTGGGCTATGGCTACACCTTC. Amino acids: CASSLGGQAGLGYGYTF.

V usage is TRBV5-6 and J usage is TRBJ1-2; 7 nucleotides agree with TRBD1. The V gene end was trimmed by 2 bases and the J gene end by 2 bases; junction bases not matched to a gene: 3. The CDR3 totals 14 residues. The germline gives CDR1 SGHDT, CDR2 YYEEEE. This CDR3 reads CASSFGQDNYGYTF. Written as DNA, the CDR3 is TGTGCCAGCAGCTTCGGACAGGACAACTATGGCTACACCTTC. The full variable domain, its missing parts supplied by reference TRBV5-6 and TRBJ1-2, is DAGVTQSPTHLIKTRGQQVTLRCSPKSGHDTVSWYQQALGQGPQFIFQYYEEEERQRGNFPDRFSGHQFPNYSSELNVNALLLGDSALYLCASSFGQDNYGYTFGSGTRLTVV.